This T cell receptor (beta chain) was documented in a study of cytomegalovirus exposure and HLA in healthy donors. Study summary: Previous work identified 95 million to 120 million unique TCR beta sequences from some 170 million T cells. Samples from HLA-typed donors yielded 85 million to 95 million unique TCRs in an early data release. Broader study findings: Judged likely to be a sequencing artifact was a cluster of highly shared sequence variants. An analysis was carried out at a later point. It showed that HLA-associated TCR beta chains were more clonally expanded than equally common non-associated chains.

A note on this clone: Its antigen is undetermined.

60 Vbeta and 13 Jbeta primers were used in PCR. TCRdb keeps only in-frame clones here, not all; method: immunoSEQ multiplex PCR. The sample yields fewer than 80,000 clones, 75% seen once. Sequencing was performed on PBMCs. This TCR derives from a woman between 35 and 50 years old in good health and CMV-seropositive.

The chain's CDR3 is CATFQYAGLNYGYTF. The DNA for the CDR3 is TGTGCCACCTTCCAATACGCAGGGCTTAACTATGGCTACACCTTC. The chain links TRBV7-9 to TRBJ1-2; TRBD1 is a possible D gene (5 bases). V was cut by 10 bases and J by 1 base, with 19 bases left in between. CDR3 size: 15 residues. Germline V gene lookup returns CDR1 SEHNR and CDR2 FQNEAQ (reference sequence).